This T cell receptor (beta chain) is from a study of T-cell reconstitution after alpha-beta-depleted transplantation in children. Germline CDR1 and CDR2: SGHRS and YFSETQ. The CDR3 runs to 13 residues. Between the trimmed V and J ends, which lost 2 bases and 4 bases, there was a span of 8 bases. Whole-study results and caveats: Fresh T-cell production supplied most of the T-cell counts and diversity seen one year after transplant. Alpha-beta T cells about two months after transplant reportedly derived from several hundred expanded graft clones.

This clonotype was seen repeatedly, ten times or more. The antigen is unknown. Unique molecular identifiers were built into the TCRbeta library. TCRdb called the PCR reads again in MiXCR, with one record for every CDR3 protein. The repertoire holds hundreds of thousands of distinct CDR3 sequences, with about 10% as singletons. The sample here was PBMCs, taken before TCRalphabeta/CD19-depleted stem cell transplant. The chain combines TRBV5-1 with TRBJ2-3, with D hard to call. This receptor was taken from a child younger than 10 with inherited bone marrow failure, due to receive a stem cell transplant. In DNA, the CDR3 is TGCGCCAGCAGCTTTCCTCCTGCAGATACGCAGTATTTT. Translating gives CASSFPPADTQYF. Looking up the rest from reference TRBV5-1 and TRBJ2-3 gives the full variable domain: KAGVTQTPRYLIKTRGQQVTLSCSPISGHRSVSWYQQTPGQGLQFLFEYFSETQRNKGNFPGRFSGRQFSNSRSEMNVSTLELGDSALYLCASSFPPADTQYFGPGTRLTVL.